Sequencing of this T cell receptor beta chain was carried out in a study of blood T cell repertoires in COVID-19. Study at large: Italy, Spain and the United States were the sources of the convalescent and acute COVID-19 samples. PBMCs, B-cell-depleted T cells, or T cells were the source of the cDNA or gDNA that made up the material.

J was trimmed by 3 bases and V by 6 bases; bases with no gene match: 4. The CDR3 runs 15 residues. The germline V gene has CDR1 MNHEY and CDR2 SVGEGT. The protocol was immunoSEQ multiplex PCR, while the TCRdb copy is restricted to in-frame clones and leaves out a portion. The sample includes 150,000 to 200,000 clones, roughly 76% of them seen just once. This receptor was identified in a woman aged 50 to 60 with active or convalescent COVID-19. The chain recombines TRBV6-2 or TRBV6-3 with TRBJ2-1, with 11 bases identical to TRBD2. Sequenced sample: peripheral blood. The DNA for the CDR3 is TGTGCCAGCAGCAATGGACTAGCGGGCTACAATGAGCAGTTCTTC. This encodes CASSNGLAGYNEQFF.